A selection of T cell receptor beta chains follows, all from one sample in a study of cytomegalovirus exposure and HLA in healthy donors. The table came from immunoSEQ multiplex PCR; TCRdb's copy has only in-frame clones and leaves some out. The table includes some 160,000 clones, over 70% detected once. Source material: PBMCs. The receptors come from a woman between 50 and 59 years old in good health and CMV-seronegative. CDR3s include the opening cysteine and the closing phenylalanine or tryptophan.

>TRBV4-1
CASSQDRVAGGPEKTQYF
>TRBV6-1
CASSEVGTGEGYTF
>TRBV6-1
CTSSESSLTYEQYF
>TRBV18
CASSHRDTEAFF
>TRBV5-1
CASSLYQETQYF
>TRBV2
CASSEGRGNSYNEQFF
>TRBV9
CASSSSRVHTDTQYF
>TRBV5-1
CASSLAGYGYTF
>TRBV4-1
CASSQDEGAYEQYF
>TRBV28
CASSPPQKPQHF
>TRBV9
CASSPPGQSLSNEQFF
>TRBV29-1
CSVDLSNTEAFF
>TRBV7-2
CASSLIDIKETQYF
>TRBV6-1
CASSQGPGANVLTF
>TRBV5-1
CASSLEAGSGANVLTF
>TRBV5-1
CASSSGQIQETQYF
>TRBV7-2
CASSQPQRGLFLGYTF
>TRBV2
CASRTSGRYTDTQYF
>TRBV6-5
CASSSTGLNTEAFF
>TRBV13
CASSPPLAGEFTDTQYF
>TRBV28
CASSLSPTQFLGVTGELFF
>TRBV2
CASSSDRGDSYEQYF
>TRBV19
CASSMTGSKVGSYEQYF
>TRBV19
CASSLPGQSTYEQYF
>TRBV7-9
CASSLSDREDYGYTF
>TRBV4-2
CASSQVSGGQETQYF
>TRBV7-2
CASSLSALATDTQYF
>TRBV6-1
CASGTREYGGELFF
>TRBV5-4
CASSLSSGGFPNEQYF
>TRBV18
CASSPTGAPNEKLFF
>TRBV11-3
CASSLTGYETQYF
>TRBV5-4
CASSSREPGAPGDTF
>TRBV27
CASSPGTGVGYGYTF
>TRBV7-3
CASSPGQGRNTIYF
>TRBV14
CASSQDQGVALGKLFF
>TRBV11-2
CASSLDRGTYNEQFF
>TRBV11-3
CASSFRTGASTGELFF
>TRBV6-6
CASSWEKNTEAFF
>TRBV11-1
CASAARGITDTQYF
>TRBV6-1
CASSEVSLNEKLFF
>TRBV5-4
CASSLQGSMNTEAFF
>TRBV2
CASRRQSNYGYTF